Listed here are 11 T cell receptor beta chains from one sample, sequenced in a study of cytomegalovirus exposure and HLA in healthy donors. Both 60 Vbeta primers and 13 Jbeta primers went into the PCR. Method: immunoSEQ multiplex PCR; TCRdb's copy keeps in-frame clones and lacks some. The table lists approximately 270,000 clones, around 80% of them singletons. The sequenced sample consisted of PBMCs. All receptors derive from a girl aged 2-9 years in good health and CMV-seronegative.

This chain links TRBV10-3 with TRBJ1-3; weak D call: TRBD1 (6 bases). The CDR3 length is 14 residues. The germline V gene has CDR1 ENHRY and CDR2 SYGVKD. Trimming cost V 2 bases and J 4 bases, with 9 bases left between them. The DNA of the CDR3 is TGTGCCATCAGTGAGAGGGACACCGGAAACACCATATATTTT. Amino acids: CAISERDTGNTIYF.

The genes are TRBV7-2 and TRBJ1-3; D is unresolved. Germline assignment: CDR1 SGHTA and CDR2 FQGNSA. V gave up 2 bases and J gave up 0 bases, with 17 bases separating them. This CDR3 is built from 18 residues. The CDR3 region has the DNA TGTGCCAGCAGCTTATACCAGTTCGGGGTGAGCTCTGGAAACACCATATATTTT. Its protein product is CASSLYQFGVSSGNTIYF. Based on the CDR3 plus reference TRBV7-2 and TRBJ1-3, the full variable domain is GAGVSQSPSNKVTEKGKDVELRCDPISGHTALYWYRQSLGQGLEFLIYFQGNSAPDKSGLPSDRFSAERTGGSVSTLTIQRTQQEDSAVYLCASSLYQFGVSSGNTIYFGEGSWLTVV.

The V and J genes are TRBV9 and TRBJ1-1; TRBD1 matches 7 bases. CDR1 is SGDLS and CDR2 is YYNGEE in the germline V gene. V lost 1 base, J lost 1 base, and 7 bases stayed unmatched. There are 16 residues in the CDR3. CDR3 protein: CASSVTGQDPNTEAFF. CDR3 DNA: TGTGCCAGCAGCGTAACCGGACAGGACCCGAACACTGAAGCTTTCTTT.

The rearrangement links TRBV19 to TRBJ2-2; 8 positions match TRBD1. This CDR3 has 16 residues. Germline V gives CDR1 LNHDA, CDR2 SQIVND (reference sequence). The J segment lost 7 bases and the V segment lost 5 bases, leaving 12 bases of the junction unmatched. CDR3 in amino acids: CASSSRQGAFVGELFF. The DNA for the CDR3 is TGTGCCAGTAGTTCCCGGCAGGGGGCGTTTGTCGGGGAGCTGTTTTTT.

The J gene is TRBJ2-7, the V gene TRBV28, with D tentatively TRBD2 (6 bases). This CDR3 comprises 14 residues. Germline loops: CDR1 MDHEN, CDR2 SYDVKM. Trimming stripped 5 bases from V and 3 bases from J, with 14 bases between. The CDR3 sequence is CASSPAGPDYEQYF. CDR3 DNA: TGTGCCAGCAGTCCCGCGGGGCCCGACTACGAGCAGTACTTC.

This chain uses TRBV18 with TRBJ1-2; 10 bases are a match to TRBD1. The CDR3 has 18 residues. V trimming: 5 bases; J trimming: 7 bases; junction bases outside the gene matches: 19. Germline V gene data show CDR1 as KGHSH and CDR2 as LQKENI. Here the CDR3 reads CASSKPGQGTATRVGYTF. DNA of the CDR3: TGTGCCAGCTCAAAACCGGGACAGGGGACGGCAACGCGGGTTGGCTACACCTTC. Combining the CDR3 with reference TRBV18 and TRBJ1-2 gives the whole variable domain NAGVMQNPRHLVRRRGQEARLRCSPMKGHSHVYWYRQLPEEGLKFMVYLQKENIIDESGMPKERFSAEFPKEGPSILRIQQVVRGDSAAYFCASSKPGQGTATRVGYTFGSGTRLTVV.

V gene TRBV6-5 combines with J gene TRBJ2-7, with D possibly TRBD2 on 5 matching bases. The CDR3 runs to 15 residues. Germline V gene lookup returns CDR1 MNHEY and CDR2 SVGAGI. The V and J ends lost 7 bases and 7 bases respectively, with 23 bases between them. The CDR3 protein is CASTYPDGPSGEQYF. CDR3 DNA: TGTGCCAGCACCTACCCCGACGGCCCCTCGGGGGAGCAGTACTTC.

This clone was recorded a few times. The chain couples TRBV30 to TRBJ1-3; TRBD1 aligns across 8 bases. J gave up 0 bases and V 4 bases, and 5 bases lay outside the gene matches. Germline CDR1 and CDR2: GTSNPN and SVGIG (reference sequence). The CDR3 runs 15 residues. CDR3 DNA: TGTGCCTGGAACAGGGGGACCAACTCTGGAAACACCATATATTTT. Encoded protein: CAWNRGTNSGNTIYF.

This clone was recorded only once. This chain joins TRBV7-2 and TRBJ2-1; 9 bases are shared with TRBD2. Germline V gene sequence: CDR1 SGHTA, CDR2 FQGNSA. The CDR3 runs 15 residues. V was pared by 4 bases and J by 3 bases, with 4 bases of the junction left unmatched. CDR3 nucleotides: TGTGCCAGCAGCTCCGGACTAGCGCTCTACAATGAGCAGTTCTTC. Translation: CASSSGLALYNEQFF.

This clone has only one observation. The J gene is TRBJ1-5, the V gene TRBV7-6, with D unclear. CDR3 length equals 13 residues. V lost 0 bases and J lost 6, with 6 bases in between. Germline assignment: CDR1 SGHVS and CDR2 FNYEAQ. CDR3 amino acids: CASSLAVGQPQHF. CDR3 nucleotide sequence: TGTGCCAGCAGCTTAGCGGTCGGTCAGCCCCAGCATTTT.

This chain uses TRBV9 with TRBJ1-5; D is unresolved. CDR1 and CDR2 (germline): SGDLS, YYNGEE. CDR3 length equals 14 residues. V dropped 4 bases and J dropped 5 bases, with 13 bases sitting between them. The CDR3 DNA is TGTGCCAGCAGCTTCCGTGAGTTTGATCAGCCCCAGCATTTT. Its translation: CASSFREFDQPQHF.